Following are 8 T cell receptor beta chains from one sample sequenced in a study of regulatory T cells in long-lasting Graves disease. CDR3 regions were amplified by Arm-PCR using iRepertoire HTBI primers to build TCR beta libraries. TCRdb processed the multiplex PCR reads anew with MiXCR; each CDR3 protein has one entry. The sample shows about 440,000 distinct CDR3 sequences, more than 12% of them seen only once. Time point reported: newly diagnosed GD, antithyroid drugs for less than 3 months. The TCR library was made from RNA that had been extracted from PBMCs in TRIzol. These data are also associated with another study on T cells in Graves' hyperthyroidism and ophthalmopathy.

The source was peripheral blood mononuclear cells (PBMCs), collected at new diagnosis, from a patient treated with antithyroid drugs. All receptors derive from a woman in her twenties or thirties with Graves disease.

The chain has TRBV6-4 and TRBJ1-6, with no clear D. Germline V CDR1 and CDR2: MRHNA, SNTAGT. Trimming took 2 bases from V and 10 from J, leaving 9 bases between them. This CDR3 contains 13 residues. CDR3 nucleotide sequence: TGTGCCAGCAGTGACGGAGAGGAGTCACCCCTCCACTTT. Translated: CASSDGEESPLHF.

V usage is TRBV9 and J usage is TRBJ1-2; weak D call: TRBD1 (6 bases). V lost 4 bases and J 2 bases, leaving 15 bases between the germline ends. This CDR3 contains 15 residues. Germline CDR1 reads SGDLS; CDR2 reads YYNGEE. CDR3 nucleotide sequence: TGTGCCAGCAGCCTCTCGGGGGCCCAGAACTATGGCTACACCTTC. It encodes CASSLSGAQNYGYTF.

This clonotype showed up just once. The V call is TRBV5-1, the J call TRBJ2-6; maybe TRBD1 (5 bases). Germline V CDR1 and CDR2: SGHRS, YFSETQ. Trimming pared 3 bases from V and 4 bases from J, leaving 11 bases between. This CDR3 is built from 15 residues. The chain's CDR3 is CASSSDSEGANVLTF. The CDR3 DNA reads TGCGCCAGCAGCTCTGACAGTGAGGGGGCCAACGTCCTGACTTTC.

This chain joins TRBV5-6 and TRBJ2-7; 11 bases align to TRBD1. The V gene end was trimmed by 4 bases and the J gene end by 3 bases; junction bases not matched to a gene: 6. Germline V gene data show CDR1 as SGHDT and CDR2 as YYEEEE. CDR3 length: 15 residues. CDR3 bases: TGTGCCAGCAGCCGTGGGGACAGGGGGATCTACGAGCAGTACTTC. It encodes CASSRGDRGIYEQYF.

There are many counts of this clonotype. The V gene is TRBV14, the J gene TRBJ2-3; 8 bases align to TRBD2. The V and J ends lost 2 bases and 9 bases, in that order; junction bases with no gene match: 19. Looked up from germline, CDR1 is SGHDN and CDR2 is FVKESK. The CDR3 runs to 18 residues. The CDR3 nucleotides are TGTGCCAGCAGCCAACTCTCAGTTTATAGCGGGGCGACCGAAACGCAGTATTTT. This gives the protein CASSQLSVYSGATETQYF. Filled out from reference TRBV14 and TRBJ2-3, the complete variable domain reads EAGVTQFPSHSVIEKGQTVTLRCDPISGHDNLYWYRRVMGKEIKFLLHFVKESKQDESGMPNNRFLAERTGGTYSTLKVQPAELEDSGVYFCASSQLSVYSGATETQYFGPGTRLTVL.

The chain couples TRBV14 to TRBJ2-7; D not certain. Trimming took off 3 bases at V and 3 bases at J, with 6 bases between the two ends. This CDR3 has 12 residues. Germline CDR1 SGHDN, CDR2 FVKESK. CDR3 nucleotide sequence: TGTGCCAGCAGCCACTCCGACTACGAGCAGTACTTC. As protein: CASSHSDYEQYF.

The table lists this clonotype with many counts. This chain uses TRBV30 with TRBJ1-6, with D unresolved. V was clipped by 3 bases and J by 8 bases, with 8 bases between them. Per germline, CDR1 GTSNPN and CDR2 SVGIG (reference sequence). The CDR3 totals 12 residues. The CDR3 loop is CAWSGGDSPLHF. In nucleotides, the CDR3 is TGTGCCTGGAGCGGTGGAGATTCACCCCTCCACTTT.

This clonotype was observed a single time. Given a much more abundant clone one base away, this may be a read error. The chain combines TRBV12-3 or TRBV12-4 with TRBJ2-3; D ambiguous. The DNA end favors TRBJ2-1, so the J call may be wrong. The CDR3 is 11 residues long. Here the CDR3 DNA reads TGTGCCAGCAGTCTCCAAGATAAGCAGTTCTTC. It translates to CASSLQDKQFF.